These 2 T cell receptor beta chains were sequenced from one sample in a study of CD8 T cells in ankylosing spondylitis. In TCRdb, the 5' RACE reads were re-called with MiXCR into one record per CDR3 protein. The repertoire includes approximately 250,000 distinct CDR3 sequences, 7% to 10% of them detected once, and roughly 5% sits in the top ten. The sample comprised blood, either unsorted or a sorted T cell fraction (not recorded which). These receptors were taken from a female donor with ankylosing spondylitis or in good health (not recorded which).

This clonotype was seen repeatedly, ten times or more. V gene TRBV7-2 combines with J gene TRBJ2-3; unclear D gene. The germline CDR1 and CDR2 sequences are SGHTA and FQGNSA. V was clipped by 5 bases and J by 0 bases, with 12 bases between them. This CDR3 region has 15 residues. As DNA, the CDR3 is TGTGCCAGCAGCAAGGACGGTGCTAGCACAGATACGCAGTATTTT. Translating gives CASSKDGASTDTQYF.

This clonotype was recorded at least ten times. This chain joins TRBV18 and TRBJ1-1; no definite D call. Germline-derived CDR1 and CDR2 are KGHSH and LQKENI. V dropped 0 bases and J dropped 0 bases, with 11 bases sitting between them. There are 16 residues in the CDR3. The CDR3 here is CASSPPITVMNTEAFF. CDR3 sequence (DNA): TGTGCCAGCTCACCACCGATTACAGTGATGAACACTGAAGCTTTCTTT.